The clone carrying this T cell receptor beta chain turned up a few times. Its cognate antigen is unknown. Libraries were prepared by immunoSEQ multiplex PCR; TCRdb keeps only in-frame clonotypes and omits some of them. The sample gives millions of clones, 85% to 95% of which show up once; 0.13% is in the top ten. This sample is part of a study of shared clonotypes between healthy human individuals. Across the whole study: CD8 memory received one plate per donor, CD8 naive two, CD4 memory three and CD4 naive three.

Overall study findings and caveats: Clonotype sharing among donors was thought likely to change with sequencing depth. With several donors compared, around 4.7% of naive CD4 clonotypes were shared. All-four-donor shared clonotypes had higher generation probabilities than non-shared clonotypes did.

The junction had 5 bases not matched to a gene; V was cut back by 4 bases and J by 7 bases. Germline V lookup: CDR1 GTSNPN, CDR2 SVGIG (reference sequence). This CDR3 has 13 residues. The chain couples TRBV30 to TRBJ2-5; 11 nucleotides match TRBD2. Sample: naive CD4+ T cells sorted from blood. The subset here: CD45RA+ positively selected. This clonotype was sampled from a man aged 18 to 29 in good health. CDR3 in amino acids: CAWKPGLAVTQYF. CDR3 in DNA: TGTGCCTGGAAACCGGGACTAGCGGTGACCCAGTACTTC.